A single T cell receptor beta chain is shown here with its context. This table comes from immunoSEQ multiplex PCR, and its TCRdb copy is limited to in-frame clones, with some not included. The sample has about 38,000 clones; 91% are singletons. The sample originates from a study of T cell changes during pregnancy in multiple sclerosis. The J segment lost 7 bases and the V segment lost 2 bases, leaving 9 bases of the junction unmatched. There are 16 residues in the CDR3. CDR1 and CDR2 (germline): SNHLY, FYNNEI. This specimen was CD8+ T cells from peripheral blood mononuclear cells, taken in the second trimester of pregnancy. This TCR was sampled from a female donor with multiple sclerosis, enrolled in a pregnancy study. The rearrangement joins TRBV2 to TRBJ2-1; 9 nucleotides align to TRBD2. The CDR3 loop is CASSESSASGTNEQFF. The CDR3, as DNA: TGTGCCAGCAGTGAAAGCTCGGCTAGCGGGACGAATGAGCAGTTCTTC.